Below, 8 T cell receptor beta chains from the same sample are listed, as sequenced in a study of breast tumors, draining lymph nodes, adjacent tissues (dated by TCRdb to about 2016). Library preparation used multiplex PCR. Sequencing took place on an Illumina HiSeq 2000. Using fastp trimming at Q25 and MiXCR clonotype assembly, TCRdb reanalyzed the public sequencing data and kept in-frame beta chains. Identical CDR3 protein sequences are pooled into one entry, listed with their most common genes and DNA. This sample is represented by 140,000 to 150,000 distinct CDR3 sequences; 32% of them were singletons. The ten largest make up around 2.3% of the sample. The axillary draining lymph nodes of breast cancer patients were the source of the lymph node samples. Sequencing used axillary lymph node tissue. These receptors were obtained from a female donor with breast cancer. Some clones in this sample may be carry-over from other donors' samples.

This clonotype has a count of ten or more. This rearrangement joins TRBV6-5 to TRBJ2-1, with 7 bases lining up with TRBD1. V shed 7 bases and J 7 bases; nucleotides not matched to a gene: 13. Germline V CDR1 and CDR2: MNHEY, SVGAGI. The CDR3 length is 15 residues. The CDR3 sequence is CASTSIRQGGNEQFF. For the CDR3, the DNA is TGTGCCAGCACCTCAATACGACAGGGCGGGAATGAGCAGTTCTTC.

This chain joins TRBV13 and TRBJ1-1; perhaps TRBD1 as D (6 bases). Germline V gene data show CDR1 as PRHDT and CDR2 as FYEKMQ (reference sequence). Deletions cut 5 bases from V and 8 bases from J, with 12 bases between. This CDR3 comprises 12 residues. CDR3 sequence reads: CASSTRQVEAFF. DNA of the CDR3: TGTGCCAGCAGCACCCGACAGGTCGAAGCTTTCTTT.

This clonotype was picked up one time. As the CDR3 is not closed by the conserved phenylalanine or tryptophan, this likely results from a read error. The limits of the CDR3 on the DNA are not certain, so only TCRdb's listed CDR3 is given. The chain joins TRBV20-1 to TRBJ1-4; the DNA was not used to check the table's D call, TRBD1. From germline, CDR1 is DFQATT and CDR2 SNEGSKA (reference sequence). A total of 10 residues make up the CDR3, ends included. The CDR3 loop reads CSAPGKNGFY.

This clonotype was counted ten times or more. The V and J genes are TRBV20-1 and TRBJ1-4, with no clear D. Germline CDR1 and CDR2: DFQATT and SNEGSKA (reference sequence). V was trimmed by 0 bases and J by 11 bases, leaving 10 bases between them. The CDR3 has 12 amino acids. The CDR3 DNA is TGCAGTGCTAGAGATGGGCCGGCCAAACTGTTTTTT. This translates into CSARDGPAKLFF.

This clonotype came up many times. The V gene is TRBV18, the J gene TRBJ1-2; possibly TRBD1 for D (5 bases). The germline gives CDR1 KGHSH, CDR2 LQKENI. The V end was cut by 0 bases, the J end by 6 bases, with 8 bases between. There are 13 residues in the CDR3. The DNA of the CDR3 is TGTGCCAGCTCACCACCGGGACGGGATGGCTACACCTTC. This translates into CASSPPGRDGYTF.

The chain has TRBV5-6 and TRBJ1-3; no reliable D call. The CDR3 contains 14 residues. The germline V gene encodes CDR1 SGHDT and CDR2 YYEEEE. V lost 5 bases to trimming and J lost 4 bases, with 13 bases between them. Here the CDR3 reads CASSPRVGGNTIYF. The CDR3 DNA is TGTGCCAGCAGTCCAAGGGTGGGAGGAAACACCATATATTTT. The full variable domain, with the rest looked up from reference TRBV5-6 and TRBJ1-3, is DAGVTQSPTHLIKTRGQQVTLRCSPKSGHDTVSWYQQALGQGPQFIFQYYEEEERQRGNFPDRFSGHQFPNYSSELNVNALLLGDSALYLCASSPRVGGNTIYFGEGSWLTVV.

In its sample, this clonotype was seen many times. The chain recombines TRBV5-8 with TRBJ2-5; a weak D match, TRBD1 (5 bases). The V gene's germline CDR1 is SGHTS and CDR2 YDEGEE. The length of the CDR3 is 13 residues. V was cut by 4 bases and J by 4 bases, with 11 bases left in between. The CDR3 DNA is TGTGCCAGCAGCCCCAGGGTCGGAGAGACCCAGTACTTC. It encodes CASSPRVGETQYF.

The chain recombines TRBV20-1 with TRBJ2-3, with 7 bases fitting TRBD2. The length of the CDR3 is 14 residues. Trimming removed 2 bases from V and 2 bases from J; junction bases left unmatched: 4. Germline V gene sequence: CDR1 DFQATT, CDR2 SNEGSKA (reference sequence). This chain's CDR3 is CSARQRGPTDTQYF. The CDR3 DNA sequence: TGCAGTGCTAGACAGCGGGGTCCCACAGATACGCAGTATTTT.